Many counts were recorded for the clone carrying this T cell receptor beta chain. The antigen is not known. Template switching introduced a universal primer site, and the cDNA bore unique molecular identifiers. In TCRdb, the 5' RACE reads were re-called with MiXCR into one record per CDR3 protein. The sample lists 260,000 or so distinct CDR3 sequences; approximately 6.8% were seen once. Trimming took off 11 bases at V and 8 bases at J, with 15 bases between the two ends. This CDR3 has 11 residues. Germline V gene lookup returns CDR1 SEHNR and CDR2 FQNEAQ (reference sequence). This sample stems from a study of identical twins. Regarding the study as a whole: Models underestimated TCR alpha sharing (out-of-frame) in monozygotic twins. Donors were not followed over many years; analysis was cross-sectional.

The data also belong to a second study, concerning yellow fever vaccine responses in identical twins.

The sequence came from a woman between 18 and 30 years old in good health. This sequence joins TRBV7-9 and TRBJ1-2; a possible D gene is TRBD1 (5 bases). Sequencing was done on a sample of CD8+ T cells sorted from blood. The CDR3 sequence: CALPSGDGYTF. Written as DNA, the CDR3 is TGTGCCTTACCATCGGGGGACGGCTACACCTTC.